This T cell receptor (beta chain) was captured in a study of cytomegalovirus exposure and HLA in healthy donors. General study findings and limits: Under in vitro conditions, three CMV-associated chains were confirmed as specific for CMV antigens.

Here immunoSEQ multiplex PCR was the method, and the copy in TCRdb shows in-frame clones only, minus some. The sample yields some 71,000 clones, less than 95% seen once. The approximately 120-subject validation cohort, separate from the roughly 700-subject first cohort, included the donors. As regards this clone: The antigen remains undetermined.

CDR3 size: 18 residues. Germline V CDR1 and CDR2: MGHRA, YSYEKL. Trimming removed 2 bases at V and 2 bases at J, with 21 bases between. The V and J genes are TRBV4-1 and TRBJ1-1; no definite D call. The specimen sequenced was PBMCs. This TCR derives from a woman between 18 and 30 years old in good health and CMV-seronegative. CDR3 sequence (DNA): TGCGCCAGCAGCCAATTAATGAGGGAAAGAAGAGAAAACACTGAAGCTTTCTTT. Translation gives CASSQLMRERRENTEAFF.